A selection of T cell receptor beta chains follows, all from one sample in a study of cytomegalovirus exposure and HLA in healthy donors. Method: immunoSEQ multiplex PCR; TCRdb's copy keeps in-frame clones and lacks some. The sample records fewer than 200,000 clones, more than 65% being singletons. Sequencing was carried out using PBMCs. These receptors were collected from a male donor in good health and CMV-seronegative. CDR3s include the opening cysteine and the closing phenylalanine or tryptophan. The order of the fields is CDR3 protein, CDR3 DNA, J gene, V gene, D gene, clone size. A D gene is named only where the DNA matches it firmly. Rows may omit the clone size; those that give it use once, few, many or a size class.

CDR3: CASSVSWAGGAREQFF; DNA: TGTGCCAGCAGCGTATCTTGGGCGGGAGGGGCACGGGAGCAGTTCTTC; J: TRBJ2-1; V: TRBV9; D: TRBD2; size: .
CDR3: CASSGVRGVYEQYF; DNA: TGTGCCAGCAGCGGGGTCAGGGGAGTCTACGAGCAGTACTTC; J: TRBJ2-7; V: TRBV28; D: .; size: .
CDR3: CASSFGGGAPHEQYF; DNA: TGTGCCAGCAGCTTTGGCGGGGGGGCTCCCCACGAGCAGTACTTC; J: TRBJ2-7; V: TRBV11-1; D: TRBD2; size: once
CDR3: CASSRLFRDRVRDEQYF; DNA: TGTGCCAGCTCACGACTATTCCGGGACAGGGTTCGCGACGAGCAGTACTTC; J: TRBJ2-7; V: TRBV18; D: TRBD1; size: .
CDR3: CAISLHGTGGHGSLGYTF; DNA: TGTGCCATCAGCCTCCACGGGACAGGGGGCCACGGATCCCTTGGCTACACCTTC; J: TRBJ1-2; V: TRBV10-3; D: TRBD1; size: .
CDR3: CASSLNAARAHPGLPTYEQYF; DNA: TGTGCCAGCAGCTTAAATGCTGCGAGGGCCCATCCGGGACTCCCCACCTACGAGCAGTACTTC; J: TRBJ2-7; V: TRBV7-3; D: .; size: .
CDR3: CASSQSGGHTEAFF; DNA: TGTGCCAGCTCACAATCAGGGGGTCACACTGAAGCTTTCTTT; J: TRBJ1-1; V: TRBV18; D: TRBD1; size: .
CDR3: CASSLAGGRRNEQFF; DNA: TGTGCCAGCAGCTTAGCGGGAGGGCGCCGCAATGAGCAGTTCTTC; J: TRBJ2-1; V: TRBV7-3; D: TRBD2; size: .
CDR3: CASTSGGTVDTQYF; DNA: TGTGCCAGCACCTCCGGTGGGACAGTGGATACGCAGTATTTT; J: TRBJ2-3; V: TRBV6-5; D: TRBD1; size: .
CDR3: CASSVAGFSYEQYF; DNA: TGTGCCAGCAGCGTGGCGGGGTTCTCCTACGAGCAGTACTTC; J: TRBJ2-7; V: TRBV9; D: .; size: .
CDR3: CAISLGVNEQFF; DNA: TGTGCCATCAGTCTGGGAGTTAATGAGCAGTTCTTC; J: TRBJ2-1; V: TRBV10-3; D: .; size: .
CDR3: CASSSGQAGGEQFF; DNA: TGTGCCAGCAGCTCAGGACAGGCTGGGGGTGAGCAGTTCTTC; J: TRBJ2-1; V: TRBV7-8; D: TRBD1; size: .
CDR3: CAISPGVGPLQSNQPQHF; DNA: TGTGCCATCAGCCCTGGTGTGGGGCCCCTCCAAAGTAATCAGCCCCAGCATTTT; J: TRBJ1-5; V: TRBV10-3; D: .; size: .
CDR3: CASRLGDRETQYF; DNA: TGTGCCAGCAGATTGGGTGACAGAGAGACCCAGTACTTC; J: TRBJ2-5; V: TRBV5-4; D: .; size: .
CDR3: CASTPEGLSNTEAFF; DNA: TGTGCCAGCACCCCTGAGGGACTTTCGAACACTGAAGCTTTCTTT; J: TRBJ1-1; V: TRBV7-6; D: .; size: .
CDR3: CASSPLAGPYNEQFF; DNA: TGTGCCAGCAGCCCCCTGGCGGGACCCTACAATGAGCAGTTCTTC; J: TRBJ2-1; V: TRBV7-3; D: .; size: .
CDR3: CASSDSDYPNEQFF; DNA: TGTGCCAGCAGTGACTCCGACTATCCCAATGAGCAGTTCTTC; J: TRBJ2-1; V: TRBV6-4; D: .; size: .
CDR3: CATSRGVGGGNNEQYF; DNA: TGTGCCACCAGCAGAGGCGTGGGGGGGGGCAACAACGAGCAGTACTTC; J: TRBJ2-7; V: TRBV15; D: .; size: .
CDR3: CASSDRQGDGSYEQYF; DNA: TGTGCCAGCAGTGACCGTCAGGGGGACGGGTCCTACGAGCAGTACTTC; J: TRBJ2-7; V: TRBV2; D: TRBD1; size: .
CDR3: CASSDIGGNQPQHF; DNA: TGTGCCAGCAGTGATATAGGAGGCAATCAGCCCCAGCATTTT; J: TRBJ1-5; V: TRBV6-4; D: .; size: few
CDR3: CASKTTSGRRQETQYF; DNA: TGTGCCAGTAAAACTACTAGCGGGAGAAGGCAAGAGACCCAGTACTTC; J: TRBJ2-5; V: TRBV19; D: TRBD2; size: .
CDR3: CAWEQGAREKLFF; DNA: TGTGCCTGGGAACAGGGGGCGAGAGAAAAACTGTTTTTT; J: TRBJ1-4; V: TRBV30; D: TRBD1; size: .
CDR3: CASRSGQGDTGELFF; DNA: TGCGCCAGCCGATCCGGACAGGGTGACACCGGGGAGCTGTTTTTT; J: TRBJ2-2; V: TRBV5-1; D: TRBD1; size: .
CDR3: CASSPRRDRMSTF; DNA: TGTGCCAGCAGCCCGAGGCGGGACAGGATGTCGACCTTC; J: TRBJ1-2; V: TRBV7-6; D: TRBD1; size: few
CDR3: CASSSQGASGNTIYF; DNA: TGTGCCAGCAGCTCACAGGGGGCATCAGGAAACACCATATATTTT; J: TRBJ1-3; V: TRBV6-5; D: TRBD1; size: .
CDR3: CASSSGPTGSTDTQYF; DNA: TGTGCCAGCAGCTCCGGCCCGACAGGTAGCACAGATACGCAGTATTTT; J: TRBJ2-3; V: TRBV9; D: .; size: .
CDR3: CATKGDLKETQYF; DNA: TGTGCCACCAAGGGGGATCTAAAAGAGACCCAGTACTTC; J: TRBJ2-5; V: TRBV6-5; D: .; size: .
CDR3: CASSFSGSDYNEQFF; DNA: TGCGCCAGCAGCTTCTCCGGGAGTGACTACAATGAGCAGTTCTTC; J: TRBJ2-1; V: TRBV5-1; D: .; size: .
CDR3: CASSQEIRAGGPAYNEQFF; DNA: TGTGCCAGCAGCCAAGAGATTCGCGCGGGAGGCCCAGCCTACAATGAGCAGTTCTTC; J: TRBJ2-1; V: TRBV14; D: TRBD2; size: .
CDR3: CASSSVPLAGGPSGKLFF; DNA: TGTGCCAGCAGCTCCGTCCCCCTAGCGGGAGGGCCCTCGGGGAAGCTGTTTTTT; J: TRBJ2-2; V: TRBV7-9; D: TRBD2; size: .
CDR3: CAIRRSEGSSPANVLTF; DNA: TGTGCCATCAGGCGTTCGGAGGGTTCGTCACCGGCCAACGTCCTGACTTTC; J: TRBJ2-6; V: TRBV10-3; D: .; size: .
CDR3: CASSVNSGTGFTGELFF; DNA: TGTGCCAGCAGCGTGAATTCCGGGACAGGGTTCACCGGGGAGCTGTTTTTT; J: TRBJ2-2; V: TRBV9; D: TRBD1; size: .
CDR3: CASSIGQGIGQPQHF; DNA: TGTGCCAGTAGTATCGGACAGGGGATCGGTCAGCCCCAGCATTTT; J: TRBJ1-5; V: TRBV19; D: TRBD1; size: .
CDR3: CASSTPGQRNSPLHF; DNA: TGTGCCAGCAGCACACCGGGACAGAGAAATTCACCCCTCCACTTT; J: TRBJ1-6; V: TRBV5-6; D: TRBD1; size: .
CDR3: CASSPTTSRGEQFF; DNA: TGTGCCAGCAGCCCCACCACCTCGCGGGGTGAGCAGTTCTTC; J: TRBJ2-1; V: TRBV7-7; D: .; size: .
CDR3: CASSTPGGSGTDTQYF; DNA: TGTGCCAGCAGCACACCGGGGGGGTCGGGCACAGATACGCAGTATTTT; J: TRBJ2-3; V: TRBV28; D: TRBD2; size: .
CDR3: CASSTGQGKGGELFF; DNA: TGTGCCAGCAGCACGGGACAGGGGAAAGGCGGGGAGCTGTTTTTT; J: TRBJ2-2; V: TRBV7-2; D: TRBD1; size: .
CDR3: CASSLSTGGTEAFF; DNA: TGTGCCAGCAGTTTATCAACAGGGGGGACTGAAGCTTTCTTT; J: TRBJ1-1; V: TRBV27; D: TRBD1; size: .
CDR3: CASSVGQLRGTEAFF; DNA: TGCGCCAGCAGCGTCGGACAGCTTCGGGGCACTGAAGCTTTCTTT; J: TRBJ1-1; V: TRBV5-1; D: .; size: .
CDR3: CASSDSPGLAGGGRAQYF; DNA: TGTGCCAGCAGTGACAGCCCGGGACTAGCGGGAGGTGGCCGGGCGCAGTATTTT; J: TRBJ2-3; V: TRBV6-4; D: TRBD2; size: .
CDR3: CASTSASGGCEQYF; DNA: TGTGCCAGCACCTCGGCTAGCGGGGGCTGCGAGCAGTACTTC; J: TRBJ2-7; V: TRBV7-9; D: TRBD2; size: .
CDR3: CASRTGQETQYF; DNA: TGTGCCAGCAGGACAGGGCAAGAGACCCAGTACTTC; J: TRBJ2-5; V: TRBV5-4; D: TRBD1; size: .
CDR3: CASSLWEAGYGYTF; DNA: TGTGCCAGCAGTTTGTGGGAGGCGGGCTATGGCTACACCTTC; J: TRBJ1-2; V: TRBV28; D: .; size: .
CDR3: CASSPSRGSGNTIYF; DNA: TGTGCCAGCAGCCCTTCTCGGGGCTCTGGAAACACCATATATTTT; J: TRBJ1-3; V: TRBV6-5; D: .; size: .
CDR3: CASSLVGNLGGNEQFF; DNA: TGTGCCAGCAGCTTAGTGGGCAATTTGGGGGGCAATGAGCAGTTCTTC; J: TRBJ2-1; V: TRBV11-2; D: .; size: .
CDR3: CASRGTGSYEQYF; DNA: TGTGCCAGCCGGGGGACAGGGTCGTACGAGCAGTACTTC; J: TRBJ2-7; V: TRBV6-1; D: TRBD1; size: .
CDR3: CSSSSTGTGVSPLHF; DNA: TGTTCCAGCAGCTCAACCGGGACAGGGGTTTCACCCCTCCACTTT; J: TRBJ1-6; V: TRBV7-9; D: TRBD1; size: .
CDR3: CASSPRTLTEGTEAFF; DNA: TGTGCCAGCTCACCAAGGACGCTAACGGAGGGGACTGAAGCTTTCTTT; J: TRBJ1-1; V: TRBV18; D: .; size: .
CDR3: CASTLRVGNTDTQYF; DNA: TGTGCCAGCACCTTAAGGGTCGGGAACACAGATACGCAGTATTTT; J: TRBJ2-3; V: TRBV7-8; D: .; size: .
CDR3: CVHRVSNEQFF; DNA: TGTGTACACCGGGTCTCCAATGAGCAGTTCTTC; J: TRBJ2-1; V: TRBV30; D: .; size: .
CDR3: CASSDRGRPEAFF; DNA: TGTGCCAGCAGTGACAGGGGACGGCCTGAAGCTTTCTTT; J: TRBJ1-1; V: TRBV28; D: TRBD1; size: .
CDR3: CASSKQGFGYTF; DNA: TGTGCCAGCAGCAAACAGGGGTTCGGCTACACCTTC; J: TRBJ1-2; V: TRBV28; D: TRBD1; size: .
CDR3: CASSRTGFKGETQYF; DNA: TGTGCCAGCAGCCGGACAGGCTTCAAGGGTGAGACCCAGTACTTC; J: TRBJ2-5; V: TRBV7-3; D: TRBD1; size: .
CDR3: CASMGFAGVSNQPQHF; DNA: TGTGCCAGCATGGGTTTTGCAGGGGTCAGCAATCAGCCCCAGCATTTT; J: TRBJ1-5; V: TRBV27; D: .; size: .
CDR3: CASSLEGGRADTQYF; DNA: TGTGCCAGCAGCTTGGAGGGAGGAAGGGCAGATACGCAGTATTTT; J: TRBJ2-3; V: TRBV5-4; D: .; size: .